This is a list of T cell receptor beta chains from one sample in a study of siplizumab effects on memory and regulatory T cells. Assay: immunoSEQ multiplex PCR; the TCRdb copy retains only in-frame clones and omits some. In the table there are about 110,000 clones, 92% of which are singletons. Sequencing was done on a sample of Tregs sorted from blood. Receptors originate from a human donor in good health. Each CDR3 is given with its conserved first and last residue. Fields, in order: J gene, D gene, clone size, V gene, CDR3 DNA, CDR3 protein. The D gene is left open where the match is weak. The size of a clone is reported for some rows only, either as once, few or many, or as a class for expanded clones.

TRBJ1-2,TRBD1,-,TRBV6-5,TGTGCCAGCAGTTACACCCGGACAGGGGCCAGTTTCACCTTC,CASSYTRTGASFTF
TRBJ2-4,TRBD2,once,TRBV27,TGTGCCAGCAGTTTTACTCCGAGCGGGGGACAATCTCAGTACTTC,CASSFTPSGGQSQYF
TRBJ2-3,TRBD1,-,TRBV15,TGTGCCACCAGCAAGTACCGGGACAGGGTGACAGATACGCAGTATTTT,CATSKYRDRVTDTQYF
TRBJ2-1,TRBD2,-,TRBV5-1,TGCGCCAGCAGCTCCGGGACTAGCGGCTACAATGAGCAGTTCTTC,CASSSGTSGYNEQFF
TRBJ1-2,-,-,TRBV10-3,TGTGCCATCGGCCCAGGGGATATTTATGGCTACACCTTC,CAIGPGDIYGYTF
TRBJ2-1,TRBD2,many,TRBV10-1,TGCGCCAGCAGTGAGTCGAAGTGGACTAGCGGGACCTACAATGAGCAGTTCTTC,CASSESKWTSGTYNEQFF
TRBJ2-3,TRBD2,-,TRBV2,TGTGCCAGCAGTCCGACTAGCGGGAGCACAGATACGCAGTATTTT,CASSPTSGSTDTQYF
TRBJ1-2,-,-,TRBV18,TGTGCCAGCTCGCCGATCAGGGATGGCTACACCTTC,CASSPIRDGYTF
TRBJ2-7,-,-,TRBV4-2,TGTGCCAGCAGCCAAGTCGAGGCCAACTCCTACGAGCAGTACTTC,CASSQVEANSYEQYF
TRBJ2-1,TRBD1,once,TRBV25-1,TGTGCCAGCAGTGACAGACAGGGCGTATACAATGAGCAGTTCTTC,CASSDRQGVYNEQFF
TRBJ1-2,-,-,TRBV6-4,-,CASSSSSYGYTF
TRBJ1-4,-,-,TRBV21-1,TGTGCCAGCAGCAAATCCGGCGGCAGGGGGCGCAGGGAGGGTGAAAAACTGTTTTTT,CASSKSGGRGRREGEKLFF
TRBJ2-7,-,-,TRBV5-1,TGCGCCAGCAGCTTGGTAGGTTCCGGGCAGTACTTC,CASSLVGSGQYF
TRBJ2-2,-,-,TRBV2,TGTGCCAGCAGCGTGAGAGGGGGCACCGGGGAGCTGTTTTTT,CASSVRGGTGELFF